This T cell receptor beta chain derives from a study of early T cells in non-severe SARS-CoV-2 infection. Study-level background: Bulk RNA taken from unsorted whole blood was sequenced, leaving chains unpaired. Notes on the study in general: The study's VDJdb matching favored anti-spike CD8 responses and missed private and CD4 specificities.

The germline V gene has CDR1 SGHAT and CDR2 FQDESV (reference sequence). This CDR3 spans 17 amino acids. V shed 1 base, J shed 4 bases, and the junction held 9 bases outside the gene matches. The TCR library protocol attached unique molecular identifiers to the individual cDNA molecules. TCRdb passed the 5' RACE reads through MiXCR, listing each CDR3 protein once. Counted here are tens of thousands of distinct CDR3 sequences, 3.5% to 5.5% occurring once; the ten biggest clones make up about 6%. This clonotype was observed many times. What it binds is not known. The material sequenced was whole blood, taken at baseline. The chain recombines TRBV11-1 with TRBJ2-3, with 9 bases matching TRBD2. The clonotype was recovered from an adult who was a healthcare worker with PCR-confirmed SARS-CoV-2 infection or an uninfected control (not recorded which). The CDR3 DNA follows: TGTGCCAGCAGCTTAGGCGGGGGGGCCGGTCGGGCAGATACGCAGTATTTT. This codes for CASSLGGGAGRADTQYF.